This TCR beta chain was observed in a study of blood T cells in healthy people across ages. Study-wide points: No conclusive comparison of naive versus antigen-experienced cells was possible with unsorted PBMCs. Roughly linearly, TCR beta diversity per million T cells fell as age increased. Estimated diversity across one million T cells was deemed an underestimate.

The CDR3 contains 14 residues. With 3 bases removed from V and 3 bases from J, the gap between germline ends came to 9 bases. Germline V gives CDR1 ENHRY, CDR2 SYGVKD. PCR was performed a second time for about 6 to 11 cycles using a sample-barcoded 5' primer and a J-beta primer mix. CDR3-containing paired-end reads numbering at least 2.5 million came from each sample. A single record per CDR3 protein comes from TCRdb applying MiXCR to the 5' RACE reads. Of roughly 1,700,000 distinct CDR3 sequences listed, 28% are singletons. This clonotype has only a few counts. Its antigen is as yet unknown. Sequencing was carried out using blood. The clonotype was recovered from a woman aged 30 to 39 in good health. V usage is TRBV10-3 and J usage is TRBJ1-5, with unresolved D. The CDR3 loop reads CAISDDTYNQPQHF. CDR3 sequence (DNA): TGTGCCATCAGTGATGACACATACAATCAGCCCCAGCATTTT.